This T cell receptor beta chain was sequenced during a study of vaccination and CD4 T cells after COVID-19. Study-level background: Overlapping spike peptides of SARS-CoV-2, HCoV-NL63, HCoV-OC43 and HCoV-229E were used, and cells were stimulated with them.

Treatment specified: approximately 9-day PBMC culture with coronavirus spike peptide pools or control peptides (ViraFEST assay). Antigen-specific T cell expansion with peptide pools preceded TCR sequencing in the ViraFEST approach. On this clonotype: Its antigen is still unknown.

Germline loops: CDR1 MNHNS, CDR2 SASEGT. The CDR3 is made up of 13 amino acids. V was trimmed by 6 bases and J by 4 bases, leaving 10 bases between them. Cultured CD4+ T-cell DNA underwent Oncomine TCR Beta short-read sequencing. MiXCR, applied by TCRdb to the PCR reads, yields one record per CDR3 protein. The sample has 15,000 to 20,000 distinct CDR3 sequences, roughly 63% seen once. The chain links TRBV6-1 to TRBJ2-1; D is unclear. This receptor was obtained from a human donor who had recovered from COVID-19. Material for sequencing was CD4+ T cells from blood, cultured in vitro. The CDR3 protein is CASSSDSYNEQFF. CDR3 coding DNA: TGTGCCAGCAGCTCCGACTCATACAATGAGCAGTTCTTC.